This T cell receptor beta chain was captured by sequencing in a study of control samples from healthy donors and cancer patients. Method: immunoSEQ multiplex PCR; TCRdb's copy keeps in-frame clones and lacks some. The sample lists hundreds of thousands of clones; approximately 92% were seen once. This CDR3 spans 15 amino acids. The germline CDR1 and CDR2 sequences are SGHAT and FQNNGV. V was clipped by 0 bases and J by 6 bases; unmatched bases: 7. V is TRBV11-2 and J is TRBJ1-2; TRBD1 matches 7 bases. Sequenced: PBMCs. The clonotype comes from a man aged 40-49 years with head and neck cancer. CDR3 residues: CASSLDRRGQHGYTF. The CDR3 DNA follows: TGTGCCAGCAGCTTAGATCGGAGGGGGCAACATGGCTACACCTTC.